This T cell receptor (beta chain) stems from a study of T-cell memory formation after mild COVID-19. Per the germline V gene, CDR1 is SGHKS and CDR2 is YYEKEE (reference sequence). With 4 bases clipped from V and 7 bases from J, the junction kept 10 bases outside the gene matches. The CDR3 totals 16 residues. TCRdb re-derived calls from the 5' RACE reads in MiXCR, one entry per CDR3 protein. Counted here are approximately 300,000 distinct CDR3 sequences, approximately 15% occurring once; the ten biggest clones make up 22%. Sequenced input: PBMCs or a T cell subset sorted from them (not recorded which). This rearrangement joins TRBV5-5 to TRBJ1-4; 10 bases fit TRBD1. This clonotype originated in a man between 18 and 29 years old who had mild COVID-19 (a few samples of this study predate the infection). Cell type and time point are not known. The CDR3, as DNA: TGTGCCAGCAGCCGCACCGGGACAGGGGTTCGTGAAAAACTGTTTTTT. Translating it yields CASSRTGTGVREKLFF.